Shown below are 7 T cell receptor beta chains from a single sample sequenced in a study of Graves' ophthalmopathy and Graves' hyperthyroidism. TCR beta CDR3 regions were amplified from RNA transcripts. HTBI primers served in a first-round RT-PCR, which a second-round multiplex PCR followed. TCRdb reprocessed the multiplex PCR reads via MiXCR and lists one record per CDR3 protein. There are over a million distinct CDR3 sequences in the sample; roughly 35% occur only once, and around 10% lies in the top ten. Sample: peripheral blood or thyroid tissue (not recorded which). These receptors came from an adult man with Graves' hyperthyroidism.

As for this clonotype: A much larger clone is a single base away; this may be a read error. The chain carries TRBV7-9 and TRBJ1-4, with 8 bases matching TRBD1. The CDR3 consists of 15 residues. Germline values: CDR1 SEHNR, CDR2 FQNEAQ (reference sequence). For the CDR3, the DNA is TGTGCCGGCAGCACCGACAGGGGAGGGAATGAAAAACTGTTTTTT. Translation gives CAGSTDRGGNEKLFF.

The sample holds many counts of this clonotype. The J gene is TRBJ2-7, the V gene TRBV7-2; 9 bases are shared with TRBD1. From germline, CDR1 is SGHTA and CDR2 FQGNSA. V was pared by 8 bases and J by 6 bases, with 11 bases of the junction left unmatched. CDR3 length: 14 amino acids. The CDR3 DNA sequence: TGTGCCAGCGAAGGGCCGGGACAGGGACGCGAGCAGTACTTC. It is translated as CASEGPGQGREQYF.

This clonotype was seen a handful of times. The chain recombines TRBV7-2 with TRBJ2-5; the match to TRBD1 covers 8 bases. V lost 5 bases, J lost 2 bases, and 13 bases stayed unmatched. The CDR3 runs to 17 residues. The germline V gene encodes CDR1 SGHTA and CDR2 FQGNSA. This CDR3 is CASSPSTGGAPQETQYF. CDR3 DNA sequence: TGTGCCAGCAGCCCGTCTACAGGGGGAGCTCCTCAAGAGACCCAGTACTTC.

The sample holds one count of this clonotype. The genes are TRBV7-9 and TRBJ2-5; 9 bases map to TRBD1. TRBJ2-1 matches the DNA end more closely, so the J call is doubtful. Germline V gene sequence: CDR1 SEHNR, CDR2 FQNEAQ (reference sequence). This CDR3 region has 11 residues. For the CDR3, the DNA is TGTGCCAGCAGCCGGGACAGGGTGCAGTTCTTC. Translating gives CASSRDRVQFF.

This clonotype occurred many times. The rearrangement joins TRBV7-9 to TRBJ2-7; 9 bases line up with TRBD1. The CDR3 is 14 residues long. The ends lost 3 bases at V and 0 bases at J; junction bases unmatched: 0. The germline V gene has CDR1 SEHNR and CDR2 FQNEAQ (reference sequence). The CDR3 protein is CASSLDRGSYEQYF. The CDR3 nucleotides are TGTGCCAGCAGCTTGGACAGGGGCTCCTACGAGCAGTACTTC.

The genes are TRBV6-5 and TRBJ1-2, with TRBD1 as a possible D gene (5 bases). CDR1 MNHEY and CDR2 SVGAGI come from the germline V gene. V was clipped by 2 bases and J by 6 bases, with 13 bases between them. The CDR3 is made up of 14 amino acids. CDR3 amino acids: CASSYEFGGNGYTF. CDR3 bases: TGTGCCAGCAGTTACGAGTTCGGGGGGAATGGCTACACCTTC.

The chain has TRBV7-9 and TRBJ2-7; TRBD1 matches 9 bases. From germline, CDR1 is SEHNR and CDR2 FQNEAQ (reference sequence). The CDR3 is 13 residues long. V lost 10 bases to trimming and J lost 4 bases; unmatched junction nucleotides: 8. CDR3 region: CATGTGYTYEQYF. The CDR3 coding sequence is TGTGCCACCGGGACAGGGTATACTTACGAGCAGTACTTC.